Sequencing of this TCR beta chain was carried out in a study of T cells after yellow fever vaccination. Study observations and caveats: The secondary T-cell response peaked on day 5, not day 15, but was weaker. The study noted that FACS-sorted repertoires could contain abundant clonotypes contaminating from the bulk population.

V shed 7 bases and J shed 3 bases, with 16 bases lying between them. The CDR3 extends over 14 amino acids. Looked up from germline, CDR1 is ENHRY and CDR2 is SYGVKD. With regard to this clonotype: Its antigen is still unknown.

The authors made TCR cDNA by 5'RACE template switching, adding a universal primer site and UMIs. Via MiXCR, TCRdb re-called the 5' RACE reads, giving one row per CDR3 protein. The table includes 500,000 to 650,000 distinct CDR3 sequences, approximately 13% detected once. This chain links TRBV10-3 with TRBJ2-7; unclear D gene. This material consisted of PBMCs, taken on the day of the yellow fever booster vaccination. The receptor's source is a man younger than 40 who received the YFV17D yellow fever vaccine. The CDR3 nucleotides are TGTGCCATCAAGGACCCCAAGAGAGTCTACGAGCAGTACTTC. Protein: CAIKDPKRVYEQYF.